What follows is one T cell receptor beta chain and its context. The data are from a study of blood T cell repertoires in COVID-19. At the level of the study: PBMCs, B-cell-depleted T cells, or T cells were the source of the cDNA or gDNA that made up the material.

The germline gives CDR1 SGHTA, CDR2 FQGNSA. This CDR3 comprises 15 residues. V shed 6 bases, J shed 0 bases, and the junction held 3 bases outside the gene matches. In the original processing: Estimates of nucleated cell counts were drawn from the amplification of reference gene primers. Using immunoSEQ multiplex PCR, the repertoire was profiled, and TCRdb retains in-frame clones only, with some absent. That table furnishes V, J and clone size, whereas the DNA furnished D and trimming. The sample includes just under 40,000 clones, 70% to 80% of them seen just once. Sequenced material: peripheral blood. The source is a man between 65 and 85 years old with acute or convalescent COVID-19. The chain combines TRBV7-2 with TRBJ2-7; TRBD2 agrees at 12 bases. CDR3 bases: TGTGCCAGCAGACTAGCGGGAGGCTCCTCCTACGAGCAGTACTTC. Amino acid sequence: CASRLAGGSSYEQYF. Full variable domain (missing parts from reference TRBV7-2 and TRBJ2-7): GAGVSQSPSNKVTEKGKDVELRCDPISGHTALYWYRQSLGQGLEFLIYFQGNSAPDKSGLPSDRFSAERTGGSVSTLTIQRTQQEDSAVYLCASRLAGGSSYEQYFGPGTRLTVT.